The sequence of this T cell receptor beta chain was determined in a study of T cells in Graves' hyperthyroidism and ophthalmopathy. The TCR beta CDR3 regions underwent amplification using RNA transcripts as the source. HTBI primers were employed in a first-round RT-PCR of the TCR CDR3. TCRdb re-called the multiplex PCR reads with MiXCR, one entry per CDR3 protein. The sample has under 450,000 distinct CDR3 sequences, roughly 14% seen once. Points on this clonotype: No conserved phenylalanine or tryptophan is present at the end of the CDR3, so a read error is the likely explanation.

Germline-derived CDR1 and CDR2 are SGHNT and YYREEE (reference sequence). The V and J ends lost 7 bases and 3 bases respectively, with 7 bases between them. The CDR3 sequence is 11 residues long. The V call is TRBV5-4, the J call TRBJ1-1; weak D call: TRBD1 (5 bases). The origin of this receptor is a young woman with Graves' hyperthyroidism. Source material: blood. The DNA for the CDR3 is TGTGCCAGCGGGGGGGACACTGAAGCTTTCTCT. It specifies CASGGDTEAFS.